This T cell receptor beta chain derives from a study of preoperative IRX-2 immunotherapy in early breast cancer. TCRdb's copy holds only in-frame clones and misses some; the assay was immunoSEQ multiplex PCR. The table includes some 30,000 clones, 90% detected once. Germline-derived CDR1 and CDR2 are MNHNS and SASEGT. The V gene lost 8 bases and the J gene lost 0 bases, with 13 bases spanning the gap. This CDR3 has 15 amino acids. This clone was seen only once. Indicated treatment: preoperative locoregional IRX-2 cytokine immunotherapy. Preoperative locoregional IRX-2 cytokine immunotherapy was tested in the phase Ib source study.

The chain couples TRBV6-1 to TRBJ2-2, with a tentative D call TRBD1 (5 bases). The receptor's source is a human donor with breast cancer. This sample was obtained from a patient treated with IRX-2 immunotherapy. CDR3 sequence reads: CASLSGNANTGELFF. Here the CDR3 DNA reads TGTGCCAGCCTCTCAGGGAACGCGAACACCGGGGAGCTGTTTTTT.